This T cell receptor (beta chain) was captured by sequencing in a study of T-cell memory formation after mild COVID-19. On the study more broadly: Largely, TCR clusters stayed within a single donor.

Notes on the study in general: Among clones contracting day 15 to 85, CD4/CD8 was balanced, whereas later expanders leaned CD4+. Contracting CD4+ clones lay largely in CM and EM, with CD8+ ones residing in EMRA.

Using constant-segment primers, 5'RACE produced TCR alpha and TCR beta cDNA libraries carrying sample barcodes and UMIs. TCRdb reprocessed the 5' RACE reads with MiXCR, giving one entry per CDR3 protein. The sample has about 81,000 distinct CDR3 sequences, approximately 25% seen once. On this clonotype itself: Its cognate antigen is unknown.

The CDR3 sequence is 13 residues long. The ends were cut back, 6 bases at V and 2 bases at J, with 7 bases in the middle. Germline V gene lookup returns CDR1 LGHNA and CDR2 YNFKEQ. This TCR was recovered from a young man who had mild COVID-19 (a few samples of this study predate the infection). Cell type and time point are not known. Sequenced sample: PBMCs or a T cell subset sorted from them (not recorded which). This chain joins TRBV4-2 and TRBJ2-2, with D unresolved. The CDR3 reads CASSHSNTGELFF. The CDR3 DNA follows: TGTGCCAGCAGTCATAGTAACACCGGGGAGCTGTTTTTT.